The 11 T cell receptor beta chains below all came from one sample that was sequenced in a study of regulatory T cells in long-lasting Graves disease. HTBI primers from iRepertoire and Arm-PCR of CDR3 regions yielded the TCR beta libraries. TCRdb re-derived calls from the multiplex PCR reads in MiXCR, one entry per CDR3 protein. The sample includes hundreds of thousands of distinct CDR3 sequences, approximately 16% of them seen just once. Stated time point: newly diagnosed GD, antithyroid drugs for less than 3 months. RNA isolated from PBMCs was used to make the TCR library. This sample also appeared in a second study, on T cells in Graves' hyperthyroidism and ophthalmopathy.

Sequencing was performed on peripheral blood mononuclear cells (PBMCs), taken at new diagnosis, from a patient treated with antithyroid drugs. Receptors originate from a man younger than 30 with Graves disease.

This clonotype showed up just a few times. The CDR3: CASSQGRLAAPRGNIQYF. The CDR3 bases are TGTGCCAGCAGCCAGGGGCGACTAGCGGCTCCTCGGGGAAACATTCAGTACTTC. The V gene is TRBV3-1, the J gene TRBJ2-4, with 9 bases aligning to TRBD2. Trimming took 3 bases from V and 6 from J; bases not matched to a gene: 15. Looked up from germline, CDR1 is LGHDT and CDR2 is YNNKEL (reference sequence). CDR3 length: 18 amino acids.

The sample holds a few counts of this clonotype. The rearrangement links TRBV6-1 to TRBJ1-1, with TRBD1 matching 7 bases. CDR1 MNHNS and CDR2 SASEGT come from the germline V gene. The CDR3 runs to 12 residues. The trim removed 8 bases at V and 10 bases at J, leaving 10 bases unmatched. Written as DNA, the CDR3 is TGTGCCAGCGCCCGACAGGGCAGGGGAGCTTTCTTT. It is translated as CASARQGRGAFF.

As to this clonotype: A much larger clone differs from this one at a single base, so this may be a read error. The rearrangement joins TRBV12-3 or TRBV12-4 to TRBJ2-5, with TRBD1 matching over 10 bases. This CDR3 contains 13 residues. With 7 bases clipped from V and 4 bases from J, the junction kept 3 bases outside the gene matches. CDR3 nucleotide sequence: TGTGCCAGCAAAGGACAGGGGGGAGAGACCCAGTACTTC. This gives the protein CASKGQGGETQYF.

The V call is TRBV27, the J call TRBJ1-1; D is perhaps TRBD1 (5 bases). Germline-derived CDR1 and CDR2 are MNHEY and SMNVEV (reference sequence). V lost 2 bases and J lost 7, with 11 bases in between. This CDR3 region has 13 residues. CDR3 coding DNA: TGTGCCAGCAGTTTACCCCGGGGCGGTGAAGCTTTCTTT. Protein sequence: CASSLPRGGEAFF.

The rearrangement joins TRBV30 to TRBJ2-3, with 8 bases fitting TRBD1. Germline loops: CDR1 GTSNPN, CDR2 SVGIG (reference sequence). The CDR3 extends over 15 amino acids. J was trimmed by 8 bases and V by 0 bases; bases with no gene match: 10. CDR3 in amino acids: CAWSVQGGRLATQYF. The CDR3 bases are TGTGCCTGGAGTGTACAGGGGGGCAGACTTGCTACGCAGTATTTT.

This clonotype was seen ten or more times. The chain employs TRBV6-1 and TRBJ1-1; 8 bases fit TRBD1. The CDR3 totals 14 residues. Per germline, CDR1 MNHNS and CDR2 SASEGT. Losses at the gene ends were 5 bases for V and 4 bases for J; bases not matched to a gene: 6. In DNA, the CDR3 is TGTGCCAGCAGTCAGGACAGGGAAATCACTGAAGCTTTCTTT. Translation: CASSQDREITEAFF.

This clonotype was seen repeatedly, ten times or more. This sequence joins TRBV28 and TRBJ2-1, with D possibly being TRBD2 (5 bases). The ends were cut back, 2 bases at V and 0 bases at J, with 17 bases in the middle. The CDR3 covers 18 residues. From germline, CDR1 is MDHEN and CDR2 SYDVKM. DNA for the CDR3: TGTGCCAGCAGTTTACCCTATCAAGACGGAGGCTCCTACAATGAGCAGTTCTTC. It specifies CASSLPYQDGGSYNEQFF. The complete variable domain, with remaining parts taken from reference TRBV28 and TRBJ2-1, reads DVKVTQSSRYLVKRTGEKVFLECVQDMDHENMFWYRQDPGLGLRLIYFSYDVKMKEKGDIPEGYSVSREKKERFSLILESASTNQTSMYLCASSLPYQDGGSYNEQFFGPGTRLTVL.

The count of this clonotype is one. This sequence may be a read error, since a much larger clone differs from it by one base. The chain is built from TRBV28 and TRBJ1-5, with TRBD1 matching over 8 bases. The germline gives CDR1 MDHEN, CDR2 SYDVKM. The CDR3 spans 16 residues. The CDR3 loop reads CASSSQRTGIDQLQHF. The CDR3 coding sequence is TGTGCCAGCAGCTCCCAGAGGACAGGGATAGATCAGCTCCAGCATTTT.

The chain carries TRBV7-9 and TRBJ1-1; no definite D call. V was cut by 0 bases and J by 6 bases, with 8 bases left in between. Germline V lookup: CDR1 SEHNR, CDR2 FQNEAQ (reference sequence). The CDR3 loop spans 13 amino acids. The CDR3, as DNA: TGTGCCAGCAGCTTAGCGGAGGAAGCTGAAGCTTTCTTT. Translating gives CASSLAEEAEAFF.

This clonotype was picked up many times. This rearrangement joins TRBV18 to TRBJ2-5; D might be TRBD1 (5 bases). The length of the CDR3 is 12 residues. Germline V gene sequence: CDR1 KGHSH, CDR2 LQKENI. V was cut by 2 bases and J by 4 bases, with 5 bases left in between. The CDR3, as DNA: TGTGCCAGCTCACCAGACAGAGAGACCCAGTACTTC. It encodes CASSPDRETQYF.

This CDR3 reads CASTRDELHTEAFF. The CDR3 coding sequence is TGTGCCAGCACTCGGGACGAATTGCACACTGAAGCTTTCTTT. The chain employs TRBV2 and TRBJ1-1; D may be TRBD1 (5 bases). Trimming took off 7 bases at V and 3 bases at J, with 15 bases between the two ends. This CDR3 contains 14 residues. The germline gives CDR1 SNHLY, CDR2 FYNNEI. Full variable domain (outside the CDR3, taken from reference TRBV2 and TRBJ1-1): EPEVTQTPSHQVTQMGQEVILRCVPISNHLYFYWYRQILGQKVEFLVSFYNNEISEKSEIFDDQFSVERPDGSNFTLKIRSTKLEDSAMYFCASTRDELHTEAFFGQGTRLTVV.